This T cell receptor (beta chain) was retrieved from a study of T cell repertoires in cytomegalovirus infection. Study-level information: CMV infection and matching HLA type were both indicated by public TCR beta signatures.

Trimming took off 6 bases at V and 6 bases at J, with 15 bases between the two ends. The CDR3 length is 14 residues. Germline V gives CDR1 SEHNR, CDR2 FQNEAQ (reference sequence). Study observations and caveats: Of the TCR beta families, the public ones yielded a cumulative frequency that identified carriers of CMV plus the relevant HLA. The response measured ex vivo was dominated by TCR beta clonotypes (HLA-C-restricted and CMV-specific).

As to this clonotype: The antigen is undetermined.

TCRdb re-called the reads with MiXCR, one entry per CDR3 protein. The table records some 400,000 distinct CDR3 sequences, roughly 30% of them present only once. The receptor was derived from a human donor in good health (CMV status not recorded). Some clones in this sample may be carry-over from other donors' samples. The chain links TRBV7-9 to TRBJ2-1; D is perhaps TRBD1 (5 bases). The sequencing sample was made of PBMCs. The DNA for the CDR3 is TGTGCCAGCAGTTCTAGAGACAGACCCAATGAGCAGTTCTTC. Translated: CASSSRDRPNEQFF.